The 22 T cell receptor beta chains given below trace back to one sample, sequenced in a study of blood T cell repertoires in COVID-19 (dated by TCRdb to the early 2020s). The method was the immunoSEQ multiplex PCR assay. Drawn from immuneACCESS, this table holds only the in-frame rearrangements with V and J called that TCRdb kept. Clones are partly lost; checked studies trace under half to an unresolved V gene and leave the rest unexplained. Recorded for this sample are roughly 290,000 clones; more than 65% of them occurred a single time. The ten largest make up about a sixth of the sample. The sequencing input was peripheral blood. All receptors derive from a person aged 65-85 years with COVID-19, enrolled during active disease.

The chain has TRBV19 and TRBJ2-7; D is undetermined. Germline V lookup: CDR1 LNHDA, CDR2 SQIVND (reference sequence). V was cut by 6 bases and J by 7 bases, with 19 bases left in between. This CDR3 is built from 14 residues. The CDR3 coding sequence is TGTGCCAGTAGCTCAACTGGCGGCCTTGTAGAGCAGTACTTC. It specifies CASSSTGGLVEQYF.

The chain couples TRBV19 to TRBJ1-5; possible D gene TRBD1, 5 bases. The CDR3 totals 18 residues. Deletions cut 9 bases from V and 0 bases from J, with 24 bases between. CDR1 is LNHDA, CDR2 SQIVND, per germline (reference sequence). CDR3 nucleotides: TGTGCCAGCAAAACCTCAGGGTTGCCCGGTTATAGCAATCAGCCCCAGCATTTT. Protein sequence: CASKTSGLPGYSNQPQHF.

This sequence joins TRBV4-1 and TRBJ2-3; the D gene is possibly TRBD2 (5 bases). V was trimmed by 0 bases and J by 1 base, leaving 11 bases between them. Germline V gene sequence: CDR1 MGHRA, CDR2 YSYEKL. The CDR3 sequence is 16 residues long. The CDR3 spells CASSQEQARGTDTQYF. As DNA, the CDR3 is TGCGCCAGCAGCCAAGAGCAGGCGCGGGGCACAGATACGCAGTATTTT.

J is TRBJ2-7 and V is TRBV6-2 or TRBV6-3; the match to TRBD1 covers 10 bases. The CDR3 runs to 15 residues. The germline CDR1 and CDR2 sequences are MNHEY and SVGEGT. V dropped 2 bases and J dropped 5; count of bases not matched to a gene: 6. The CDR3 DNA sequence: TGTGCCAGCAGTTACAGTATAGGGACAGGGGACGAGCAGTACTTC. Translated: CASSYSIGTGDEQYF.

The CDR3 DNA reads TGCGCCAGCAGCTTTGCGGGGCTGGGCTACACCTTC. This encodes CASSFAGLGYTF. The chain is built from TRBV5-1 and TRBJ1-2; TRBD1 might be the D (5 bases). CDR3 length equals 12 residues. V lost 2 bases to trimming and J lost 8 bases, with 10 bases between them. CDR1 is SGHRS, CDR2 YFSETQ, per germline.

V gene TRBV6-2 or TRBV6-3 combines with J gene TRBJ2-7; 12 bases fit TRBD2. V gave up 5 bases and J gave up 0 bases; unmatched junction bases: 2. Germline CDR1 is MNHEY and CDR2 is SVGEGT. The CDR3 is 15 residues long. The CDR3 here is CASSRTSGTSYEQYF. The CDR3 region has the DNA TGTGCCAGCAGTCGGACTAGCGGGACCTCCTACGAGCAGTACTTC.

The rearrangement joins TRBV10-3 to TRBJ2-5; no firm D call. V was pared by 9 bases and J by 5 bases, with 10 bases between. The germline gives CDR1 ENHRY, CDR2 SYGVKD. The CDR3 sequence is 11 residues long. As DNA, the CDR3 is TGTGCCATAGCCGTCGGGGAGACCCAGTACTTC. This codes for CAIAVGETQYF.

The chain uses TRBV19 and TRBJ2-1; 12 bases line up with TRBD2. The V gene end was trimmed by 6 bases and the J gene end by 6 bases; junction bases not matched to a gene: 6. In germline, CDR1 is LNHDA, CDR2 SQIVND (reference sequence). The CDR3 is made up of 15 amino acids. CDR3 in amino acids: CASSSLAGGSNEQFF. For the CDR3, the DNA is TGTGCCAGTAGCTCACTAGCGGGAGGTAGCAATGAGCAGTTCTTC.

This chain links TRBV28 with TRBJ2-3; 11 positions agree with TRBD2. Germline values: CDR1 MDHEN, CDR2 SYDVKM. Trimming cost V 3 bases and J 5 bases; bases outside gene matches: 19. The CDR3 totals 20 residues. CDR3 loop: CASSFPSHLGLAVGLDTQYF. CDR3 nucleotide sequence: TGTGCCAGCAGTTTTCCTAGCCACCTGGGACTAGCGGTTGGTCTAGATACGCAGTATTTT.

The chain combines TRBV10-2 with TRBJ1-5; tentative D call: TRBD1 (6 bases). V was trimmed by 8 bases and J by 7 bases, leaving 24 bases between them. Germline V gene lookup returns CDR1 WSHSY and CDR2 SAAADI. This CDR3 has 16 amino acids. The CDR3 here is CASGPGSHRVNQPQHF. The CDR3 bases are TGCGCCAGCGGGCCCGGGTCTCACAGGGTGAACCAGCCCCAGCATTTT.

This chain joins TRBV6-5 and TRBJ2-3; tentative D call: TRBD1 (6 bases). The CDR3 runs to 14 residues. Trimming stripped 2 bases from V and 3 bases from J, with 9 bases between. CDR1 is MNHEY, CDR2 SVGAGI, per germline. DNA for the CDR3: TGTGCCAGCAGTTACAACAGGGAAACAGATACGCAGTATTTT. Translation: CASSYNRETDTQYF.

This chain uses TRBV5-5 with TRBJ1-5; 7 bases align to TRBD1. V trimming: 2 bases; J trimming: 4 bases; junction bases outside the gene matches: 9. Germline-derived CDR1 and CDR2 are SGHKS and YYEKEE (reference sequence). The CDR3 runs 16 residues. The CDR3 DNA is TGTGCCAGCAGCTTACTTTCGGGACAGCGAAATCAGCCCCAGCATTTT. Its translation: CASSLLSGQRNQPQHF.

The chain joins TRBV27 to TRBJ2-3; D remains unclear. The V gene lost 1 base and the J gene lost 7 bases, with 18 bases spanning the gap. Germline values: CDR1 MNHEY, CDR2 SMNVEV (reference sequence). CDR3 length: 16 amino acids. DNA of the CDR3: TGTGCCAGCAGTTTATTCGGCAGATTAGAGGCTCATACGCAGTATTTT. It codes for CASSLFGRLEAHTQYF.

The chain joins TRBV19 to TRBJ2-2; tentatively, D is TRBD1 (5 bases). V shed 8 bases and J shed 3 bases, with 10 bases lying between them. The CDR3 covers 13 residues. Germline CDR1 is LNHDA and CDR2 is SQIVND (reference sequence). Here the CDR3 DNA reads TGTGCCAGTGGGGCATTGGACACCGGGGAGCTGTTTTTT. Translated: CASGALDTGELFF.

This chain joins TRBV7-3 and TRBJ1-3; D is ambiguous. The CDR3 runs 14 residues. V gave up 0 bases and J gave up 0 bases, with 3 bases separating them. The V gene's germline CDR1 is SGHTA and CDR2 FQGTGA. The CDR3 DNA sequence: TGTGCCAGCAGCTTAACCAGCTCTGGAAACACCATATATTTT. Translating it yields CASSLTSSGNTIYF.

The chain carries TRBV28 and TRBJ2-7, with 8 nucleotides matching TRBD1. The CDR3 covers 14 residues. Germline V gene data show CDR1 as MDHEN and CDR2 as SYDVKM. The trim removed 6 bases at V and 3 bases at J, leaving 7 bases unmatched. CDR3 coding DNA: TGTGCCAGCAGCGCTAATGGACAGGGCTACGAGCAGTACTTC. The encoded protein is CASSANGQGYEQYF.

V gene TRBV19 combines with J gene TRBJ2-5; tentatively, D is TRBD2 (6 bases). The CDR3 has 15 residues. Germline V CDR1 and CDR2: LNHDA, SQIVND (reference sequence). Trimming took off 5 bases at V and 1 base at J, with 14 bases between the two ends. Here the CDR3 DNA reads TGTGCCAGTAGTGTCCGTGGGGGGATCCAAGAGACCCAGTACTTC. Amino acid sequence: CASSVRGGIQETQYF.

Only one count was recorded for this clone. The J gene is TRBJ1-5, the V gene TRBV7-9; 8 positions match TRBD1. The CDR3 runs 17 residues. The V gene end was trimmed by 1 base and the J gene end by 2 bases; junction bases not matched to a gene: 7. CDR1 is SEHNR and CDR2 is FQNEAQ in the germline V gene (reference sequence). The CDR3 here is CASSLGSGGIGNQPQHF. Written as DNA, the CDR3 is TGTGCCAGCAGCTTAGGTTCAGGGGGCATTGGCAATCAGCCCCAGCATTTT.

V usage is TRBV19 and J usage is TRBJ2-3; a possible D gene is TRBD2 (6 bases). Germline CDR1 LNHDA, CDR2 SQIVND (reference sequence). V lost 8 bases to trimming and J lost 2 bases, with 14 bases between them. CDR3 length equals 14 residues. CDR3 coding DNA: TGTGCCAGTCGCTCTAGCGCTGACACAGATACGCAGTATTTT. This translates into CASRSSADTDTQYF.

This chain links TRBV7-8 with TRBJ1-3, with 7 bases identical to TRBD1. Germline V gene sequence: CDR1 SGHVS, CDR2 FQNEAQ. After removal of 0 bases from V and 0 bases from J, the junction contained 11 bases not matched to a gene. This CDR3 is 19 amino acids long. CDR3 bases: TGTGCCAGCAGCTTAGCAGCCCGAGGCAGGGGGGCCTCTGGAAACACCATATATTTT. This encodes CASSLAARGRGASGNTIYF.

The V call is TRBV7-9, the J call TRBJ1-1, with 9 bases aligning to TRBD1. The ends lost 8 bases at V and 0 bases at J; junction bases unmatched: 10. This CDR3 region has 16 residues. Germline CDR1 reads SEHNR; CDR2 reads FQNEAQ (reference sequence). The DNA of the CDR3 is TGTGCCAGCTTACTTAGGACAGGGGTTATGAACACTGAAGCTTTCTTT. Amino acids: CASLLRTGVMNTEAFF.

The chain joins TRBV7-2 to TRBJ2-4, with a weak D call TRBD2 (7 bases). This CDR3 comprises 14 residues. Germline V gene lookup returns CDR1 SGHTA and CDR2 FQGNSA. Between the trimmed V and J ends, which lost 8 bases and 4 bases, there was a span of 15 bases. Here the CDR3 DNA reads TGTGCCAGCGCGCGAGGGGGGGCGAAAAACATTCAGTACTTC. Protein sequence: CASARGGAKNIQYF. The entire variable domain, with the rest obtained from reference TRBV7-2 and TRBJ2-4, is as follows: GAGVSQSPSNKVTEKGKDVELRCDPISGHTALYWYRQSLGQGLEFLIYFQGNSAPDKSGLPSDRFSAERTGGSVSTLTIQRTQQEDSAVYLCASARGGAKNIQYFGAGTRLSVL.